The next 9 T cell receptor beta chains were all read from a single sample in a study of blood T cell repertoires in COVID-19 (dated by TCRdb to the early 2020s). Receptors were amplified or captured by the immunoSEQ multiplex PCR assay. TCRdb stores this immuneACCESS table with in-frame sequences only. Part of the clones is absent; in the studies checked, under half of the shortfall reflects unresolved V genes, and no reason is known for the rest. The sample table records fewer than 250,000 clones; around 90% of these occur just once. The ten largest clones take up roughly 7.1% of the sample. The sample was PBMCs or T cells enriched from blood (not recorded which). The source of these receptors is a man aged 25-45 years in a cohort exposed to, infected with or recovered from COVID-19 (not recorded which).

The J gene is TRBJ1-6, the V gene TRBV5-1, with D possibly matching TRBD1 (5 bases). The CDR3 length is 15 residues. Trimming left V 3 bases short and J 6 bases short, with 13 bases between. Germline CDR1 is SGHRS and CDR2 is YFSETQ. The CDR3: CASSSYQGANSPLHF. CDR3 sequence (DNA): TGCGCCAGCAGCTCTTATCAGGGCGCTAATTCACCCCTCCACTTT.

The chain has TRBV19 and TRBJ1-4; D is possibly TRBD1 (5 bases). Germline V gene lookup returns CDR1 LNHDA and CDR2 SQIVND (reference sequence). Deletions cut 5 bases from V and 8 bases from J, with 15 bases between. The CDR3 runs 14 residues. The CDR3 is CASSASGLGEKLFF. CDR3 coding DNA: TGTGCCAGTAGTGCCTCAGGGCTAGGCGAAAAACTGTTTTTT.

There are a few counts of this clone. This sequence joins TRBV5-1 and TRBJ2-7, with 10 positions matching TRBD1. The V gene end was trimmed by 0 bases and the J gene end by 5 bases; junction bases not matched to a gene: 5. Germline V gene lookup returns CDR1 SGHRS and CDR2 YFSETQ. The CDR3 has 15 amino acids. CDR3 coding DNA: TGCGCCAGCAGCTTGGGTGGGACAGGGGTCCACGAGCAGTACTTC. This translates into CASSLGGTGVHEQYF.

The chain links TRBV7-6 to TRBJ2-1, with D possibly TRBD2 on 6 matching bases. Germline assignment: CDR1 SGHVS and CDR2 FNYEAQ. Trimming pared 3 bases from V and 3 bases from J, leaving 15 bases between. CDR3 length: 16 residues. Here the CDR3 DNA reads TGTGCCAGCAGCTTTAGCGGTACTGGCTTCTACAATGAGCAGTTCTTC. Translation: CASSFSGTGFYNEQFF.

The V gene is TRBV4-3, the J gene TRBJ1-3, with a weak D call TRBD1 (5 bases). CDR1 is LGHNA and CDR2 is YSLEER in the germline V gene. This CDR3 contains 15 residues. Trimming shortened V by 0 bases and J by 0 bases, and 6 bases separated the two germline ends. The DNA of the CDR3 is TGCGCCAGCAGCCAAGAGACAGACTCTGGAAACACCATATATTTT. Its translation is CASSQETDSGNTIYF.

The rearrangement links TRBV28 to TRBJ2-1; TRBD2 agrees at 10 bases. The CDR3 is 18 amino acids. V lost 7 bases and J lost 2; bases outside the gene matches: 14. From germline, CDR1 is MDHEN and CDR2 SYDVKM. As DNA, the CDR3 is TGTGCCAGCACCCTAGGGGAGCTAGCGGGAGCGGCCTACAATGAGCAGTTCTTC. Encoded protein: CASTLGELAGAAYNEQFF.

The V gene is TRBV28, the J gene TRBJ1-2, with TRBD1 matching 7 bases. The CDR3 is made up of 14 amino acids. CDR1 is MDHEN, CDR2 SYDVKM, per germline. J gave up 3 bases and V 6 bases, and 7 bases lay outside the gene matches. The CDR3 DNA sequence: TGTGCCAGCAGGCTAGGGGGCGCAGACTATGGCTACACCTTC. Translated: CASRLGGADYGYTF.

The chain is built from TRBV4-3 and TRBJ2-4; D is perhaps TRBD2 (5 bases). CDR3 length: 11 amino acids. The ends were cut back, 9 bases at V and 9 bases at J, with 12 bases in the middle. Germline CDR1 and CDR2: LGHNA and YSLEER. The CDR3: CASMGRGIQYF. The CDR3 nucleotides are TGCGCCAGTATGGGGAGAGGCATTCAGTACTTC.

This clone was detected only once. This chain links TRBV19 with TRBJ2-7, with 8 bases identical to TRBD1. This CDR3 has 15 residues. Germline values: CDR1 LNHDA, CDR2 SQIVND (reference sequence). J gave up 0 bases and V 2 bases, and 3 bases lay outside the gene matches. The CDR3 DNA follows: TGTGCCAGTAGTATACGACAGGGGAACTCCTACGAGCAGTACTTC. This translates into CASSIRQGNSYEQYF.